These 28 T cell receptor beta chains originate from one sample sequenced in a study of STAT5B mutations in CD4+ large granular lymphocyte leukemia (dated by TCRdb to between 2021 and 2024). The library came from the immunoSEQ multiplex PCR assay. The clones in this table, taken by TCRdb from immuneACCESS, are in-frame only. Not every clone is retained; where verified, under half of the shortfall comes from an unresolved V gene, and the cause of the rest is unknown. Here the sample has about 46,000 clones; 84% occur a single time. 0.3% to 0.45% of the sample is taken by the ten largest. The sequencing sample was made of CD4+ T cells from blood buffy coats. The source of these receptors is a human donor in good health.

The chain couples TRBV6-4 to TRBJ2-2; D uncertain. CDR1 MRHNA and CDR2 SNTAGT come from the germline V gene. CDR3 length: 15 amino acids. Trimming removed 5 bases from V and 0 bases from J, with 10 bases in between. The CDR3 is CASSPRVTNTGELFF. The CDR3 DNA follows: TGTGCCAGCAGTCCACGAGTCACGAACACCGGGGAGCTGTTTTTT.

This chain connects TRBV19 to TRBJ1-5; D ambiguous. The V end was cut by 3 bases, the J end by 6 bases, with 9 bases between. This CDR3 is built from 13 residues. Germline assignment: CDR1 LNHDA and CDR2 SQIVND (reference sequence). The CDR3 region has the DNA TGTGCCAGTAGTATGAACCGGGGTCAGCCCCAGCATTTT. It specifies CASSMNRGQPQHF.

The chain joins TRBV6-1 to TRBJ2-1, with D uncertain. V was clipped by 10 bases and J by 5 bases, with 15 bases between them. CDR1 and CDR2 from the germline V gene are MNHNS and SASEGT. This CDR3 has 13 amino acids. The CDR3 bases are TGTGCCACCAACCGGCCTCCACACAATGAGCAGTTCTTC. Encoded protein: CATNRPPHNEQFF.

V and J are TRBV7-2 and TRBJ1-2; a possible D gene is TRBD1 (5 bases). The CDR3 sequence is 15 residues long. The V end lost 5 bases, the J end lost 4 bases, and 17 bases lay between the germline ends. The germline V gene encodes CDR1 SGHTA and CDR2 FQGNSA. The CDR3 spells CASSGTRGAFYGYTF. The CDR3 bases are TGTGCCAGCAGCGGCACGCGGGGCGCATTCTATGGCTACACCTTC.

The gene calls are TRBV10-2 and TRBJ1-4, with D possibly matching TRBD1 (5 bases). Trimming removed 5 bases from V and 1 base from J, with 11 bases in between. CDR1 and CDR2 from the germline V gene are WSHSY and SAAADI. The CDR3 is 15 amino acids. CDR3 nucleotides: TGCGCCAGCAGTATCCGGGGACTAACTAATGAAAAACTGTTTTTT. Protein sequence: CASSIRGLTNEKLFF.

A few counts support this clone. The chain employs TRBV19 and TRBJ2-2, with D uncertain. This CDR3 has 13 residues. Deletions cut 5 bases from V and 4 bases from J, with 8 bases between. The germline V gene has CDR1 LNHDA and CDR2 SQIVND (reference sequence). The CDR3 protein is CASSVVSTGELFF. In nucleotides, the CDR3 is TGTGCCAGTAGTGTGGTTTCCACCGGGGAGCTGTTTTTT.

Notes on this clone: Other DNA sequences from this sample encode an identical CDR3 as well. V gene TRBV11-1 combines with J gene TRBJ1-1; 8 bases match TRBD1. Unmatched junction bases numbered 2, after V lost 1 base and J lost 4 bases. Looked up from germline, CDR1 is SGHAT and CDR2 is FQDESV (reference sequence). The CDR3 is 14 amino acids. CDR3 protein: CASSLGRGPTEAFF. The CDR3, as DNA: TGTGCCAGCAGCTTAGGCAGGGGGCCCACTGAAGCTTTCTTT.

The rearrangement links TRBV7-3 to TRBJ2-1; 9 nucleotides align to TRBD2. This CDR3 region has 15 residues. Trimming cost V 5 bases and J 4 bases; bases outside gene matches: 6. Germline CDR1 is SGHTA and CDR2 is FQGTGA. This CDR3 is CASSASGGPYNEQFF. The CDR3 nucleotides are TGTGCCAGCAGCGCAAGCGGGGGGCCTTACAATGAGCAGTTCTTC.

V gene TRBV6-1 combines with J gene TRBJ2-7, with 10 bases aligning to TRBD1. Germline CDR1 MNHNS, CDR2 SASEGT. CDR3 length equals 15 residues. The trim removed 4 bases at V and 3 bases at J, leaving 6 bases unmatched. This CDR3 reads CASSAPGQGYYEQYF. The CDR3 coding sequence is TGTGCCAGCAGTGCCCCGGGACAGGGGTACTACGAGCAGTACTTC.

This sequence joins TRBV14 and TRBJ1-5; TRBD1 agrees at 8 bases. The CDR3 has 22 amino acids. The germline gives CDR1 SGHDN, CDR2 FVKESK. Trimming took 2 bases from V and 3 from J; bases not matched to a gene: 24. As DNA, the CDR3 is TGTGCCAGCAGCCAAAGGGGGGGTAGGACAGGGCTTTTTAGGTGCGTCAATCAGCCCCAGCATTTT. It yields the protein CASSQRGGRTGLFRCVNQPQHF.

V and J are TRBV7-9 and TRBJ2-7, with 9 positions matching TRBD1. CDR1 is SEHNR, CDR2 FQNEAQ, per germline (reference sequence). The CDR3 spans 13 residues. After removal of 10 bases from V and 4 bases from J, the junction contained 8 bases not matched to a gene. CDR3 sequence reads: CATKQGAEYEQYF. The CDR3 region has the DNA TGTGCCACCAAACAGGGGGCAGAGTACGAGCAGTACTTC.

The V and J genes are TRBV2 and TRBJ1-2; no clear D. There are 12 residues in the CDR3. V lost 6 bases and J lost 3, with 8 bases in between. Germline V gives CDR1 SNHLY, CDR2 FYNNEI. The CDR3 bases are TGTGCCAGCAGGGGGTCGGACTATGGCTACACCTTC. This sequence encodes CASRGSDYGYTF.

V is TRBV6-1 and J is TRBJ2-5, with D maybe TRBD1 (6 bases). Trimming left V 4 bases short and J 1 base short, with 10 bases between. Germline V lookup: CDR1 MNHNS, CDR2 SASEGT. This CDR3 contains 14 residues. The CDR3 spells CASSGGQLQETQYF. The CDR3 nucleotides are TGTGCCAGCAGTGGAGGACAGCTCCAAGAGACCCAGTACTTC.

The CDR3 DNA reads as TGCGCCAGCTATACCGGGACAGGGTATGGCTACACCTTC. Translating it yields CASYTGTGYGYTF. The chain employs TRBV10-2 and TRBJ1-2; 9 nucleotides align to TRBD1. V trimming: 8 bases; J trimming: 5 bases; junction bases outside the gene matches: 6. This CDR3 has 13 residues. Germline V gives CDR1 WSHSY, CDR2 SAAADI.

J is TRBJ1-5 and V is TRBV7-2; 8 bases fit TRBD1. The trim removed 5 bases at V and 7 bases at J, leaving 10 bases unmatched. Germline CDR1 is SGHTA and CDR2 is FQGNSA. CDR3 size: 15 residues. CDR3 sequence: CASSTRQGAGQPQHF. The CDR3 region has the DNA TGTGCCAGCAGCACCCGGCAGGGGGCAGGACAGCCCCAGCATTTT.

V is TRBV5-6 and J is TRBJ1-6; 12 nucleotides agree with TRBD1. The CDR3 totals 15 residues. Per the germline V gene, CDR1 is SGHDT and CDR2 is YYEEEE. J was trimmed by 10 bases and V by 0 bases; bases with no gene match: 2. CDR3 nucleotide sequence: TGTGCCAGCAGCTTGGGAGGGACAGGGGGCTCACCCCTCCACTTT. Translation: CASSLGGTGGSPLHF. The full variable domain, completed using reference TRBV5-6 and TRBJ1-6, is DAGVTQSPTHLIKTRGQQVTLRCSPKSGHDTVSWYQQALGQGPQFIFQYYEEEERQRGNFPDRFSGHQFPNYSSELNVNALLLGDSALYLCASSLGGTGGSPLHFGNGTRLTVT.

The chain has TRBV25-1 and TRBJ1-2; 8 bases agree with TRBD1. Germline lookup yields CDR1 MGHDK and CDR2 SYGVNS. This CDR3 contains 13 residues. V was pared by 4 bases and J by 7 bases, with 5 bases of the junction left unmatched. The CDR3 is CASSVRTGSGYTF. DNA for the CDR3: TGTGCCAGCAGTGTGAGGACAGGGTCTGGCTACACCTTC.

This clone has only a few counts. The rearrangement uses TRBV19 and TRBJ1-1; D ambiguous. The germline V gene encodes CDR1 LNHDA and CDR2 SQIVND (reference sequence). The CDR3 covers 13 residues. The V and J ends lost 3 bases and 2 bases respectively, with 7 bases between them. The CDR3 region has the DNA TGTGCCAGTAGTATGTACATAAACACTGAAGCTTTCTTT. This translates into CASSMYINTEAFF.

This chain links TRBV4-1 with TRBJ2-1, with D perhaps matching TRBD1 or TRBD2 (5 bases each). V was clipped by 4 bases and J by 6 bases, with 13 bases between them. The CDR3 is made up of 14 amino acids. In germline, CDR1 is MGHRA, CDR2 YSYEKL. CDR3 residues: CASSPGLNPNEQFF. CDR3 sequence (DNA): TGCGCCAGCAGCCCGGGGCTTAACCCCAATGAGCAGTTCTTC.

The CDR3 DNA follows: TGTGCCAGCAGTCCGGGAGCTAGTAACTCCGAGCAGTACTTC. It yields the protein CASSPGASNSEQYF. The chain has TRBV7-3 and TRBJ2-7, with a possible D match to TRBD2 (6 bases). This CDR3 spans 14 amino acids. The germline V and J ends were trimmed by 6 bases and 6 bases, with 18 bases remaining between them. Germline lookup yields CDR1 SGHTA and CDR2 FQGTGA.

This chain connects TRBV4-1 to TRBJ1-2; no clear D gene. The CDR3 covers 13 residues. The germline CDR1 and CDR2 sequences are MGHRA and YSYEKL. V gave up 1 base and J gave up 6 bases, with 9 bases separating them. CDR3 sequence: CASSQVPPDGYTF. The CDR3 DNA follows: TGCGCCAGCAGCCAAGTCCCTCCTGATGGCTACACCTTC.

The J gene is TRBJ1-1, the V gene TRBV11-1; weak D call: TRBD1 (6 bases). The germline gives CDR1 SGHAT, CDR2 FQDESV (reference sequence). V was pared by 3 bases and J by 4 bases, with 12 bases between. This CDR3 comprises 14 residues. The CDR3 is CASSLGRGATEAFF. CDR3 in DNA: TGTGCCAGCAGCTTGGGCAGGGGAGCCACTGAAGCTTTCTTT.

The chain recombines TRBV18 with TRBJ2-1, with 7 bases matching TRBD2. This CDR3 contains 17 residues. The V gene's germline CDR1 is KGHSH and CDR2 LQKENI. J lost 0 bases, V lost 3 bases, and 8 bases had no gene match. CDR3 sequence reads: CASSPPTSRSSYNEQFF. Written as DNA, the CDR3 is TGTGCCAGCTCACCCCCGACTAGCCGAAGCTCCTACAATGAGCAGTTCTTC.

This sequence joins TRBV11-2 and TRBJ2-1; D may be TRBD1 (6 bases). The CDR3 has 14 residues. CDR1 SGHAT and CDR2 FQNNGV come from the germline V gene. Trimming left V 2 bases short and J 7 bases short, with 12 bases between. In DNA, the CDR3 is TGTGCCAGCAGCTTAACCAGGGGTTGGAATGAGCAGTTCTTC. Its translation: CASSLTRGWNEQFF.

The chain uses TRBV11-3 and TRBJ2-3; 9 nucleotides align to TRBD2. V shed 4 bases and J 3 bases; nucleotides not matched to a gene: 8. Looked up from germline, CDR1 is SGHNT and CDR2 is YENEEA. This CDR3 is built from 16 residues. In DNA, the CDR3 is TGTGCCAGCAGCTCACCGTTGGGACTAGCAACAGATACGCAGTATTTT. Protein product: CASSSPLGLATDTQYF.

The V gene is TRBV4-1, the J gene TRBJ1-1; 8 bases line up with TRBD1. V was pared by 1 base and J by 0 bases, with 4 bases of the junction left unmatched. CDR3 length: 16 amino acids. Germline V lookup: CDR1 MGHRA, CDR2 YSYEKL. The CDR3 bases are TGCGCCAGCAGCCAAGTCCGGACAGGGATGAACACTGAAGCTTTCTTT. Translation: CASSQVRTGMNTEAFF.

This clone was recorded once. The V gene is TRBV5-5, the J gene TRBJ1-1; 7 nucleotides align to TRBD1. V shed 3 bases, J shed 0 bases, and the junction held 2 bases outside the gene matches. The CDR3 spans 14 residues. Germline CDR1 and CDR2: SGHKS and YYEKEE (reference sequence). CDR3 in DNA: TGTGCCAGCAGCTGGGGACAGTTGAACACTGAAGCTTTCTTT. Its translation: CASSWGQLNTEAFF.

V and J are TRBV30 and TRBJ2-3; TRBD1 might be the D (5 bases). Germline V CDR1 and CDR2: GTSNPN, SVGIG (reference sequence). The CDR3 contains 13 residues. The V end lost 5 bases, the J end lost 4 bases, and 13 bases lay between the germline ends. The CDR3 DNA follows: TGTGCCTGGCAGGGAAGTGGTGCAGATACGCAGTATTTT. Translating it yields CAWQGSGADTQYF.